One and the same sample provided the 10 T cell receptor beta chains below, sequenced in a study of blood T cell repertoires in COVID-19. Only in-frame clones appear in the TCRdb table, and some are missing; sequencing was by immunoSEQ multiplex PCR. The profile covers almost 250,000 clones, with 70% to 90% appearing a single time and approximately 8.2% taken by the ten largest. Sequenced material: PBMCs or T cells enriched from blood (not recorded which). These receptors came from a woman in her 50s with acute COVID-19.

The rearrangement links TRBV21-1 to TRBJ2-1; the table's D call, TRBD1, was not checked against the DNA. TRBV21-1 is tagged as a pseudogene. The CDR3 sequence is 17 residues long. The CDR3 sequence is CASSKERFGGNYNEQFF. CDR3 DNA: TGTGCCAGCAGCAAAGAGAGATTTGGGGGCAACTACAATGAGCAGTTCTTC.

At least ten counts were recorded for this clone. The chain has TRBV18 and TRBJ2-2; 7 bases fit TRBD1. Unmatched junction bases numbered 2, after V lost 3 bases and J lost 4 bases. The CDR3 has 14 residues. Per germline, CDR1 KGHSH and CDR2 LQKENI. In nucleotides, the CDR3 is TGTGCCAGCTCACCTAGGGACAGCACCGGGGAGCTGTTTTTT. Translated: CASSPRDSTGELFF.

This clone was observed a few times. The gene calls are TRBV19 and TRBJ1-5; 8 bases match TRBD1. Germline V gene sequence: CDR1 LNHDA, CDR2 SQIVND (reference sequence). CDR3 length: 14 residues. V shed 5 bases and J 3 bases; nucleotides not matched to a gene: 3. CDR3 in DNA: TGTGCCAGTAGTGGACAGGGATACAATCAGCCCCAGCATTTT. This translates into CASSGQGYNQPQHF.

The gene calls are TRBV5-1 and TRBJ1-3, with TRBD1 matching 8 bases. The CDR3 sequence is 15 residues long. Germline V gene lookup returns CDR1 SGHRS and CDR2 YFSETQ. Germline trimming cut 3 bases from V and 7 bases from J; bases unmatched to any gene: 9. CDR3: CASSSQGAQGNTIYF. The CDR3 region has the DNA TGCGCCAGCAGCTCTCAGGGGGCGCAGGGGAACACCATATATTTT. Full variable domain (rest looked up from reference TRBV5-1 and TRBJ1-3): KAGVTQTPRYLIKTRGQQVTLSCSPISGHRSVSWYQQTPGQGLQFLFEYFSETQRNKGNFPGRFSGRQFSNSRSEMNVSTLELGDSALYLCASSSQGAQGNTIYFGEGSWLTVV.

The chain links TRBV18 to TRBJ1-2, with 10 positions matching TRBD1. CDR3 length equals 15 residues. The V segment lost 3 bases and the J segment 7 bases; nucleotides outside the gene matches: 8. Germline V gene lookup returns CDR1 KGHSH and CDR2 LQKENI. This chain's CDR3 is CASSPLDRGDLGYTF. The DNA for the CDR3 is TGTGCCAGCTCACCGTTGGACAGGGGGGATCTTGGCTACACCTTC.

The rearrangement links TRBV4-1 to TRBJ2-5, with a tentative D call TRBD2 (5 bases). Germline CDR1 reads MGHRA; CDR2 reads YSYEKL. V gave up 3 bases and J gave up 1 base, with 9 bases separating them. The CDR3 sequence is 14 residues long. The CDR3 loop is CASSQYGVQETQYF. CDR3 nucleotide sequence: TGCGCCAGCAGCCAGTACGGGGTCCAAGAGACCCAGTACTTC.

This clone was found a few times. The rearrangement links TRBV12-3 or TRBV12-4 to TRBJ1-2; TRBD1 is a possible D gene (6 bases). Trimming took off 3 bases at V and 7 bases at J, with 9 bases between the two ends. The CDR3 has 12 residues. The CDR3 nucleotides read TGTGCCAGCAGTTTGCTAGGGGGTGGCTACACCTTC. It encodes CASSLLGGGYTF.

The chain uses TRBV13 and TRBJ1-2; the D gene is possibly TRBD1 (6 bases). CDR1 and CDR2 from the germline V gene are PRHDT and FYEKMQ (reference sequence). The germline V and J ends were trimmed by 5 bases and 0 bases, with 16 bases remaining between them. This CDR3 region has 16 residues. The CDR3 DNA reads TGTGCCAGCAGCCCACGGCCCGACAGGCCTAACTATGGCTACACCTTC. Translated: CASSPRPDRPNYGYTF.

V gene TRBV3-1 (or the pseudogene TRBV3-2) combines with J gene TRBJ2-7; D possibly corresponds to TRBD1 (6 bases). Germline CDR1 reads LGHDT; CDR2 reads YNNKEL (reference sequence). This CDR3 comprises 17 residues. V lost 3 bases, J lost 3 bases, and 21 bases lay in between. The CDR3 sequence: CASSQAITTGIDYEQYF. The CDR3 DNA sequence: TGTGCCAGCAGCCAGGCCATTACTACAGGGATCGACTACGAGCAGTACTTC.

Here the CDR3 DNA reads TGTGCCAGCAGTGCAGAACAGGGGCCGCAACTTCGAGCCCAGTACTTC. Residues: CASSAEQGPQLRAQYF. V is TRBV2 and J is TRBJ2-5; 7 bases are shared with TRBD1. This CDR3 has 16 residues. V lost 4 bases to trimming and J lost 9 bases; unmatched junction nucleotides: 17. Germline CDR1 SNHLY, CDR2 FYNNEI.